The rows below give T cell receptor beta chains drawn from one sample of a study of response to subunit inactivated influenza vaccine. TCRdb passed the RT-PCR reads through MiXCR, listing each CDR3 protein once. Of about 520,000 distinct CDR3 sequences listed, under 8.5% are singletons. The sequencing used PBMCs from blood, collected approximately 25 months after vaccination. Every receptor here comes from a man between 50 and 69 years old who received an inactivated influenza vaccine. CDR3s include the opening cysteine and the closing phenylalanine or tryptophan. Fields, in order: V gene, J gene, D gene, clone size, CDR3 DNA, CDR3 protein. The D gene is left open where the match is weak. The size field is filled for only some rows; it gives once, few, many or a size class.

TRBV20-1	TRBJ2-1	TRBD2	few	TGCAGTGTCAGGACTAGCGGGAGGGGGAATGAGCAGTTCTTC	CSVRTSGRGNEQFF
TRBV7-2	TRBJ2-7	TRBD2	few	TGTGCCAGCAGCCCTAGCGGGAGCGACTCCTACGAGCAGTACTTC	CASSPSGSDSYEQYF
TRBV6-1	TRBJ1-2	TRBD1	-	TGTGCCAGCAGATCCCGGGACAGGGAAGGCTACACCTTC	CASRSRDREGYTF
TRBV6-1	TRBJ1-1	TRBD1	few	TGTGCCAGCAGGGCTCAGGGGGCCTCTGAAGCTTTCTTT	CASRAQGASEAFF
TRBV7-8	TRBJ2-3	TRBD2	few	TGTGCCAGCAGCTTAGAGCTAGCGGGGCGCCCTAGCACAGATACGCAGTATTTT	CASSLELAGRPSTDTQYF
TRBV12-3/TRBV12-4	TRBJ1-2	TRBD1	-	TGTGCCAGCAGTTTGGACAGGGCCACGAGCGGCTACACCTTC	CASSLDRATSGYTF
TRBV23-1	TRBJ1-5	-	few	TGCGCCAGCAGTCAATCAGGGCATAGCAATCAGCCCCAGCATTTT	CASSQSGHSNQPQHF
TRBV12-3/TRBV12-4	TRBJ2-3	-	few	TGTGCCAGCAGTTTCTCCCTCGGGGCTAGCACAGATACGCAGTATTTT	CASSFSLGASTDTQYF
TRBV6-2/TRBV6-3	TRBJ2-7	TRBD2	-	TGTGCCAGCAGCATTAGCGGGAGGAACTCCTACGAGCAGTACTTC	CASSISGRNSYEQYF
TRBV30	TRBJ1-5	TRBD1	few	TGTGCCTGGAGTGGGGACAGGGAACGGCCCCAGCATTTT	CAWSGDRERPQHF
TRBV2	TRBJ1-2	TRBD1	few	TGTGCCAGCAATCAGGGGGGCTATGGCTACACCTTC	CASNQGGYGYTF
TRBV6-5	TRBJ1-6	-	few	TGTGCCAGCAGTACCCGACAGAAAAATTCACCCCTCCACTTT	CASSTRQKNSPLHF
TRBV29-1	TRBJ1-1	-	many	TGCAGCGTTGCCAACAGGGCCAACACTGAAGCTTTCTTT	CSVANRANTEAFF
TRBV6-1	TRBJ1-4	-	few	TGTGCCAGCAGTAGTGGACCTAAGGGGGAAAAACTGTTTTTT	CASSSGPKGEKLFF
TRBV4-3	TRBJ1-1	TRBD1	few	TGCGCCAGCAGCCAAGCCTGGACAGGGGTGATTAACACTGAAGCTTTCTTT	CASSQAWTGVINTEAFF
TRBV4-3	TRBJ1-6	-	few	TGCGCCAGCAGCCAAGATATGGCAGCTAATTCACCCCTCCACTTT	CASSQDMAANSPLHF
TRBV6-1	TRBJ1-5	TRBD1	many	TGTGCCAGCAGTACCGGGACAGGGCGTATTGACAATCAGCCCCAGCATTTT	CASSTGTGRIDNQPQHF
TRBV12-3/TRBV12-4	TRBJ2-2	-	many	TGTGCCAGCAAGTATGACGTACCCAACACCGGGGAGCTGTTTTTT	CASKYDVPNTGELFF
TRBV15	TRBJ2-5	-	few	TGTGCCACCAGCAGAGAACTGAGGACAGCGGGGACCCAGTACTTC	CATSRELRTAGTQYF
TRBV6-5	TRBJ2-4	TRBD1	many	TGTGCCAGCAGTTTCCAAGGGGGCATAGCCAAAAACATTCAGTACTTC	CASSFQGGIAKNIQYF
TRBV28	TRBJ2-1	TRBD2	many	TGTGCCAGCAGTCAACCTAGCGGGGGGGCCAATGAGCAGTTCTTC	CASSQPSGGANEQFF
TRBV7-2	TRBJ1-1	TRBD1	few	TGTGCCAGCAGCAAGTCCGGGACAGGGGGCCGGGAAGCTTTCTTT	CASSKSGTGGREAFF
TRBV20-1	TRBJ2-3	-	many	TGCAGTGCTAGACTAGCCTCAGATACGCAGTATTTT	CSARLASDTQYF
TRBV7-8	TRBJ2-1	-	many	TGTGCCAGCAGGGATAGCGGAGGGCTCTACAATGAGCAGTTCTTC	CASRDSGGLYNEQFF
TRBV28	TRBJ2-2	-	few	TGTGCCAGCAGTTTGCCAGGGGCGAACGGGGAGCTGTTTTTT	CASSLPGANGELFF
TRBV5-1	TRBJ2-1	-	many	TGCGCCAGCAGCTTGTCCCCAGGGAACAATGAGCAGTTCTTC	CASSLSPGNNEQFF
TRBV27	TRBJ2-5	TRBD1	-	TGTGCCAGCAGTGGGGACAGACGCGAGACCCAGTACTTC	CASSGDRRETQYF
TRBV11-2	TRBJ1-6	-	few	TGTGCCAGCAGCCTACAGTCGTATAATTCACCCCTCCACTTT	CASSLQSYNSPLHF
TRBV2	TRBJ2-1	TRBD1	many	TGTGCCAGCAGTGTTTTTGAGGGGGCCGGGAATGAGCAGTTCTTC	CASSVFEGAGNEQFF